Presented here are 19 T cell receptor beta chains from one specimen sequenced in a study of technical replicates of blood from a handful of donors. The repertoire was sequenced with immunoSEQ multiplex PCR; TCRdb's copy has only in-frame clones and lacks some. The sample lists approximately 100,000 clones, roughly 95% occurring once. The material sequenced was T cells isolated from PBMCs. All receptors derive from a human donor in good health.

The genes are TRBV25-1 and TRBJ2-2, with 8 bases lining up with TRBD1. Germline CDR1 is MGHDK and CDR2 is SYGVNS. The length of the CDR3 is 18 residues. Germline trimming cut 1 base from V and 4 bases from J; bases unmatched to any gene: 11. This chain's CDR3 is CASSESSGQGTSTGELFF. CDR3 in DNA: TGTGCCAGCAGTGAATCCTCCGGACAGGGAACGAGCACCGGGGAGCTGTTTTTT.

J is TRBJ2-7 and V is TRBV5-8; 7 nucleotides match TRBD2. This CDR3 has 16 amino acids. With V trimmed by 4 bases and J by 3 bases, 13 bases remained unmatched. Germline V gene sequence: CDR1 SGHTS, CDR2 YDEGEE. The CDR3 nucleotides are TGTGCCAGCAGCGACCCCCCCGGGGAGGGATACTACGAGCAGTACTTC. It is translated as CASSDPPGEGYYEQYF.

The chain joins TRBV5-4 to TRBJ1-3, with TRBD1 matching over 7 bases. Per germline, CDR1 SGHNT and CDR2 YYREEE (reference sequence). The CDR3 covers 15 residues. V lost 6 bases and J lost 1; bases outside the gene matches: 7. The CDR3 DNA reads TGTGCCAGCAAAAATGCAGGGGGGTCTGGAAACACCATATATTTT. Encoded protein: CASKNAGGSGNTIYF.

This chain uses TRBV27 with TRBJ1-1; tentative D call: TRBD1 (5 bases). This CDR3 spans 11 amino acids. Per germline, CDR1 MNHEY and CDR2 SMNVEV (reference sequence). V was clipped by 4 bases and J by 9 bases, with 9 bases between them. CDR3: CASSSGYKAFF. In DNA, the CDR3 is TGTGCCAGCAGTTCAGGGTATAAAGCTTTCTTT.

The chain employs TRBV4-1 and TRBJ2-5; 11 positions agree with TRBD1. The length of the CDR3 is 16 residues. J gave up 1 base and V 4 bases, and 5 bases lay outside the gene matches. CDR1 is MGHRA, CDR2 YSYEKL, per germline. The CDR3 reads CASSPDRGLIQETQYF. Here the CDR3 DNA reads TGCGCCAGCAGCCCGGACAGGGGGCTAATCCAAGAGACCCAGTACTTC.

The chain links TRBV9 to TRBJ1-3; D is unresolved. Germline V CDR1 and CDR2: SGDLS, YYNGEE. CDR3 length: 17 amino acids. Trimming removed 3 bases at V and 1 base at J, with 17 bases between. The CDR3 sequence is CASSGTPRPGSGNTIYF. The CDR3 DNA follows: TGTGCCAGCAGCGGGACCCCTCGCCCGGGGTCTGGAAACACCATATATTTT.

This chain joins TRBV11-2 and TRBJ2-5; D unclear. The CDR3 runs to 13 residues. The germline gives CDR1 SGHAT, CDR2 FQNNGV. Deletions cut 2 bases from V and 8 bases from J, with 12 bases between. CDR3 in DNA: TGTGCCAGCAGCTTAAAGCCGACTGAAACCCAGTACTTC. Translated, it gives CASSLKPTETQYF.

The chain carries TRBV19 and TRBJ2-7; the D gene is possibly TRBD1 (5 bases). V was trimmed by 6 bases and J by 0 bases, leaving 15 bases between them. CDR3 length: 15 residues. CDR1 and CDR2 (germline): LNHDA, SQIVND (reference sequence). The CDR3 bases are TGTGCCAGTAGGAGAGACAGATCTGCCTCCTACGAGCAGTACTTC. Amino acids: CASRRDRSASYEQYF.

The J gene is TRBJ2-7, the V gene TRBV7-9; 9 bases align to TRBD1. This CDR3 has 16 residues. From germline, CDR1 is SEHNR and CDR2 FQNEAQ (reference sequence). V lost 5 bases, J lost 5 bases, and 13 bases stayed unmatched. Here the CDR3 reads CASSRSLRDRENEQYF. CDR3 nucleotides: TGTGCCAGCAGCCGAAGCCTCCGGGACAGGGAGAACGAGCAGTACTTC. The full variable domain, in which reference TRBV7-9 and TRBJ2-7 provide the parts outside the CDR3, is DTGVSQNPRHKITKRGQNVTFRCDPISEHNRLYWYRQTLGQGPEFLTYFQNEAQLEKSRLLSDRFSAERPKGSFSTLEIQRTEQGDSAMYLCASSRSLRDRENEQYFGPGTRLTVT.

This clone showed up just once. The CDR3 is CASSLDSVTQYF. The CDR3 DNA reads as TGCGCCAGCAGCTTGGACAGTGTAACCCAGTACTTC. The rearrangement joins TRBV5-1 to TRBJ2-5; D ambiguous. The CDR3 extends over 12 amino acids. CDR1 is SGHRS and CDR2 is YFSETQ in the germline V gene. V lost 0 bases to trimming and J lost 8 bases, with 8 bases between them.

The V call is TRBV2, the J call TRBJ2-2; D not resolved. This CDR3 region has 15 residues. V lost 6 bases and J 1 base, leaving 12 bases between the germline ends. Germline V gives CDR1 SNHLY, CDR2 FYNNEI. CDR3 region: CASRRQDMNTGELFF. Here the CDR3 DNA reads TGTGCCAGCAGGAGACAAGATATGAACACCGGGGAGCTGTTTTTT.

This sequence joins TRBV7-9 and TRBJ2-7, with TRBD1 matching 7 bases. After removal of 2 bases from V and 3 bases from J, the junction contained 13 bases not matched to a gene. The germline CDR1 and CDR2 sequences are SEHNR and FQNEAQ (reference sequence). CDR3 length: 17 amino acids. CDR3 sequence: CASSLLGRGILDYEQYF. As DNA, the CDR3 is TGTGCCAGCAGCTTATTAGGCAGGGGGATACTTGACTACGAGCAGTACTTC.

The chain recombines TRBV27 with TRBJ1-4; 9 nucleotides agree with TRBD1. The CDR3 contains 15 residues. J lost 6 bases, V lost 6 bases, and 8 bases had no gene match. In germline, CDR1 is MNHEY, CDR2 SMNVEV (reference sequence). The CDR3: CASRPWDRDHEKLFF. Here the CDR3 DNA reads TGTGCCAGCAGACCCTGGGACAGGGACCATGAAAAACTGTTTTTT.

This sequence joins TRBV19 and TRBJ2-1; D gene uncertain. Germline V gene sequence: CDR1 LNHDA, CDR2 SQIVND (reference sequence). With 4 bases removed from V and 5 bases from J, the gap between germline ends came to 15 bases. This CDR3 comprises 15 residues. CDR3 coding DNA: TGTGCCAGTAGTAACTTCCGAATCCTTAACAATGAGCAGTTCTTC. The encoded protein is CASSNFRILNNEQFF.

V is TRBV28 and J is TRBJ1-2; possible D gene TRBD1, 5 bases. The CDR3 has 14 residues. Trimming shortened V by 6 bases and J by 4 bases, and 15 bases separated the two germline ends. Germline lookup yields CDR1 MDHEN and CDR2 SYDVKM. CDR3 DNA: TGTGCCAGCAGCCGCCAGGGAGGTAGCTATGGCTACACCTTC. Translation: CASSRQGGSYGYTF.

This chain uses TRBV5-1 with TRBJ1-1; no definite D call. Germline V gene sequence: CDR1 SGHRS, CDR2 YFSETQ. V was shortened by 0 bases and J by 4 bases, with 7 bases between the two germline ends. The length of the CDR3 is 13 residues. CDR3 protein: CASSLDGLTEAFF. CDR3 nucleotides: TGCGCCAGCAGCTTGGATGGGCTCACTGAAGCTTTCTTT.

The CDR3 loop reads CASSIGPLRSGLAYNEQFF. The CDR3 DNA reads as TGTGCCAGTAGTATAGGCCCGCTAAGGTCGGGACTAGCCTACAATGAGCAGTTCTTC. V gene TRBV19 combines with J gene TRBJ2-1; TRBD2 matches at 8 bases. This CDR3 has 19 residues. The germline V gene has CDR1 LNHDA and CDR2 SQIVND (reference sequence). J was trimmed by 2 bases and V by 1 base; bases with no gene match: 13. Based on the CDR3 plus reference TRBV19 and TRBJ2-1, the full variable domain is DGGITQSPKYLFRKEGQNVTLSCEQNLNHDAMYWYRQDPGQGLRLIYYSQIVNDFQKGDIAEGYSVSREKKESFPLTVTSAQKNPTAFYLCASSIGPLRSGLAYNEQFFGPGTRLTVL.

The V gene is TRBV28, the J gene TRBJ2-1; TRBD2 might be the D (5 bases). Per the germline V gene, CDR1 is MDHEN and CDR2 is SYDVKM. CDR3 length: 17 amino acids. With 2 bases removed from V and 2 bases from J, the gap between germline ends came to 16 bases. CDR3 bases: TGTGCCAGCAGTTTAGACCCCGCCGGGGTGGCCTACAATGAGCAGTTCTTC. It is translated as CASSLDPAGVAYNEQFF.

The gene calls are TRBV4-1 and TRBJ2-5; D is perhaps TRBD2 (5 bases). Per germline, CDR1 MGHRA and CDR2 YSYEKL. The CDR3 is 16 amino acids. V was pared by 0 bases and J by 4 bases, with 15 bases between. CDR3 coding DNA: TGCGCCAGCAGCCAAGAGCATGGCGGGTCGGGAGAGACCCAGTACTTC. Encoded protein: CASSQEHGGSGETQYF.